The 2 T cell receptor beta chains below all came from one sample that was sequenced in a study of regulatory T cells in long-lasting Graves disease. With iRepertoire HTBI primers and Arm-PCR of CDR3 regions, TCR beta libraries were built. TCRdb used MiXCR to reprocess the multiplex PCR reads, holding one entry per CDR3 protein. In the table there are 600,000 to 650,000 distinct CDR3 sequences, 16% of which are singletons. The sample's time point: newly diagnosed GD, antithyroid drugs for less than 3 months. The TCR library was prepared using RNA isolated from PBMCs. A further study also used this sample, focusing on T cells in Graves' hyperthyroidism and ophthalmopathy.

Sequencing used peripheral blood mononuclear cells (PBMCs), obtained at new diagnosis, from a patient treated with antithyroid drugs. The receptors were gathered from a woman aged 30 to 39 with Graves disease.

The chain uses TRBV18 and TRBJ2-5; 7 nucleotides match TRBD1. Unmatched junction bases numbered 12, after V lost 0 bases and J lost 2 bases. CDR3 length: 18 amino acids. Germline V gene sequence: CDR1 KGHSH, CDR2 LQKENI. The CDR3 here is CASSPPNPRPGQQETQYF. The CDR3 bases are TGTGCCAGCTCACCACCAAATCCGAGACCGGGACAGCAAGAGACCCAGTACTTC.

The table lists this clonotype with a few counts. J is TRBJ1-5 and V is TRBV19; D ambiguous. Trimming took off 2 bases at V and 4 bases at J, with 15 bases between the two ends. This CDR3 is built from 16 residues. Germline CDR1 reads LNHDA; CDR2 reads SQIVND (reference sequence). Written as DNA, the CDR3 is TGTGCCAGTAGTATATTTCGGGCTGGAGGGAATCAGCCCCAGCATTTT. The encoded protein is CASSIFRAGGNQPQHF.